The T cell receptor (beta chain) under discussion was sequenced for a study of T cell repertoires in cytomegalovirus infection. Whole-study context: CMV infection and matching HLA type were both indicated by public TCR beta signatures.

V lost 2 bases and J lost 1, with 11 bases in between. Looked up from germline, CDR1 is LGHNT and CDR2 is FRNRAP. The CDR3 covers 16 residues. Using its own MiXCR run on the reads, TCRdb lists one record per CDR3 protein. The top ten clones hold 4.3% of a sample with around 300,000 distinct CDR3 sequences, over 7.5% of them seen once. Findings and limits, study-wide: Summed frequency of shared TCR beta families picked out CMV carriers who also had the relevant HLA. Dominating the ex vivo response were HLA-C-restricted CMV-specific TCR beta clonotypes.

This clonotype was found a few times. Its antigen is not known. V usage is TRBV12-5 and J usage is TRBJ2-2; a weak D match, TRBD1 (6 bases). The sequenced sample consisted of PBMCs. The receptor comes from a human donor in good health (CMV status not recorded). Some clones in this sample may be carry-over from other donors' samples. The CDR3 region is CASGLTTGRNTGELFF. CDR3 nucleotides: TGTGCTAGTGGTTTGACCACAGGGAGGAACACCGGGGAGCTGTTTTTT.